A single T cell receptor (beta chain) is shown here with its context. Antigen specificity is unknown. The data stem from a study of CD8 T cells in ankylosing spondylitis. The study's findings and limits: From matched ankylosing spondylitis synovial fluid, disease-linked clones were reportedly recovered at significantly enriched levels. Characteristic of ankylosing spondylitis blood, it appeared, was a TCR beta motif comprising several highly homologous variants.

MiXCR, run by TCRdb on the 5' RACE reads, gives a single entry per CDR3 protein. The sample lists about 420,000 distinct CDR3 sequences, about 20% occurring once. The CDR3 consists of 12 residues. Between the trimmed V and J ends, which lost 5 bases and 5 bases, there was a span of 9 bases. Sequenced material: blood, either unsorted or a sorted T cell fraction (not recorded which). This sequence joins TRBV12-3 or TRBV12-4 and TRBJ2-5; no firm D call. This clonotype was obtained from a male donor with ankylosing spondylitis. The CDR3 loop reads CASSIHGETQYF. CDR3 DNA: TGTGCCAGCAGTATCCACGGGGAGACCCAGTACTTC.